This T cell receptor beta chain was sequenced for a study of T cells in Graves' hyperthyroidism and ophthalmopathy. Findings of the study overall: In blood, most of the thyroid clonotypes expanded above 0.001 were also present. Ophthalmopathy, as predicted by the model, came a median approximately 6.5 months after the prediction.

Patients with ophthalmopathy all had a Clinical Activity Score of at least 3, a NOSPECS grade of at least 4 and duration under 3 months. Exclusion of a patient resulted from uncontrolled infection, other autoimmune disease, pregnancy or lactation. Amplified regions were TCR beta CDR3 sequences from RNA transcripts. When the TCR CDR3 underwent first-round RT-PCR, the HTBI primer set was used. TCRdb re-derived calls from the multiplex PCR reads in MiXCR, one entry per CDR3 protein. The data hold around 350,000 distinct CDR3 sequences, with approximately 15% observed a single time. This clonotype was seen only a few times. Its antigen is undetermined. The source of this sequence is a woman in her 30s with Graves' ophthalmopathy. The sample was blood.

The CDR3 DNA reads as TGTGCCAGCAGACGGTTCGGGGACGTGAATTCACCCCTCCACTTT. Encoded protein: CASRRFGDVNSPLHF. V usage is TRBV7-9 and J usage is TRBJ1-6; TRBD1 is a possible D gene (5 bases). Trimming left V 6 bases short and J 7 bases short, with 16 bases between. Germline CDR1 is SEHNR and CDR2 is FQNEAQ (reference sequence). The CDR3 loop spans 15 amino acids.